The clone carrying this T cell receptor beta chain has a single count. This sample is drawn from a study of blood T cell repertoires in COVID-19. The overall study: The study drew acute and convalescent COVID-19 samples from the United States, Italy and Spain. PBMCs, B-cell-depleted T cells, or T cells were the source of the cDNA or gDNA that made up the material.

Profiled with immunoSEQ multiplex PCR; TCRdb holds only in-frame clones, not every one. The table records 100,000 to 120,000 clones, roughly 81% of them present only once. The V gene end was trimmed by 1 base and the J gene end by 1 base; junction bases not matched to a gene: 6. This CDR3 region has 18 residues. Per germline, CDR1 SEHNR and CDR2 FQNEAQ (reference sequence). The TCR was taken from a woman aged 70-85 years with acute or convalescent COVID-19. The sequencing input was peripheral blood. The gene calls are TRBV7-9 and TRBJ2-4, with 11 positions matching TRBD1. CDR3 DNA sequence: TGTGCCAGCAGCTTAGGGACAGGGGGCAGAGGGGCCAAAAACATTCAGTACTTC. This encodes CASSLGTGGRGAKNIQYF.